A single sample gave rise to the 23 T cell receptor beta chains below, sequenced in a study of T-cell memory formation after mild COVID-19. TCRdb re-called the 5' RACE reads with MiXCR, one entry per CDR3 protein. The sample consists of about 140,000 distinct CDR3 sequences, 13% to 15% of them appearing once. The sequencing sample was made of PBMCs or a T cell subset sorted from them (not recorded which). The receptors were sampled from an adult woman who had mild COVID-19 (a few samples of this study predate the infection). Cell type and time point are not known.

This clonotype was seen ten or more times. At one end the junction does not follow the germline gene, possibly because of a read error. The V call is TRBV5-1, the J call TRBJ2-7, with 11 bases lining up with TRBD1. Germline V gene lookup returns CDR1 SGHRS and CDR2 YFSETQ. This CDR3 is 14 amino acids long. Here the CDR3 reads CASSFGTGGYEQYF. As DNA, the CDR3 is TGTGCCAGCAGTTTTGGGACAGGGGGATACGAGCAGTACTTC.

There are a few counts of this clonotype. The chain joins TRBV4-3 to TRBJ2-3; TRBD1 matches at 9 bases. The CDR3 has 16 amino acids. CDR1 and CDR2 (germline): LGHNA, YSLEER. The junction had 5 bases not matched to a gene; V was cut back by 2 bases and J by 2 bases. The chain's CDR3 is CASSQFGQGYTDTQYF. In nucleotides, the CDR3 is TGCGCCAGCAGCCAATTCGGACAGGGGTACACAGATACGCAGTATTTT.

The chain has TRBV4-1 and TRBJ1-1; D is perhaps TRBD1 (5 bases). CDR3 size: 14 residues. From germline, CDR1 is MGHRA and CDR2 YSYEKL. The V and J ends lost 2 bases and 4 bases respectively, with 11 bases between them. The CDR3 sequence: CASSQPKRGTEAFF. CDR3 sequence (DNA): TGCGCCAGCAGCCAACCCAAAAGGGGCACTGAAGCTTTCTTT.

This clonotype was recorded a few times. The chain recombines TRBV7-6 with TRBJ2-7; D possibly corresponds to TRBD2 (7 bases). The CDR3 contains 13 residues. V was cut by 1 base and J by 7 bases, with 11 bases left in between. Looked up from germline, CDR1 is SGHVS and CDR2 is FNYEAQ. For the CDR3, the DNA is TGTGCCAGCAGCTTAGGGACTAGGGGGGAGCAGTACTTC. It translates to CASSLGTRGEQYF.

The CDR3 region is CASSQSGRKGEKLFF. The CDR3, as DNA: TGTGCCAGCAGCCAATCCGGGAGGAAAGGTGAAAAACTGTTTTTT. The J gene is TRBJ1-4, the V gene TRBV16; D ambiguous. The CDR3 runs 15 residues. V was cut by 0 bases and J by 7 bases, with 12 bases left in between. Germline V CDR1 and CDR2: KGHSY, FQNENV.

The V and J genes are TRBV12-3 or TRBV12-4 and TRBJ2-7; 7 bases map to TRBD1. The CDR3 runs to 15 residues. The trim removed 5 bases at V and 0 bases at J, leaving 7 bases unmatched. Here the CDR3 reads CASSPPGQFSYEQYF. The DNA for the CDR3 is TGTGCCAGCAGTCCCCCGGGACAGTTCTCCTACGAGCAGTACTTC.

This clonotype has a handful of counts. This chain connects TRBV7-3 to TRBJ2-5; TRBD2 is a possible D gene (5 bases). CDR1 is SGHTA and CDR2 is FQGTGA in the germline V gene. The CDR3 is 15 residues long. V was pared by 3 bases and J by 5 bases, with 16 bases between. The CDR3 is CASSFNGNSRETQYF. The CDR3 bases are TGTGCCAGCAGCTTCAACGGGAATAGTAGGGAGACCCAGTACTTC.

The V gene is TRBV10-3, the J gene TRBJ2-6; D not certain. V gave up 0 bases and J gave up 4 bases, with 7 bases separating them. Germline loops: CDR1 ENHRY, CDR2 SYGVKD. This CDR3 spans 15 amino acids. CDR3 region: CAISESWSGANVLTF. The CDR3 DNA follows: TGTGCCATCAGTGAGTCTTGGTCGGGGGCCAACGTCCTGACTTTC.

The chain recombines TRBV7-9 with TRBJ2-7; D gene ambiguous. Between the trimmed V and J ends, which lost 7 bases and 2 bases, there was a span of 15 bases. The CDR3 runs 14 residues. Germline loops: CDR1 SEHNR, CDR2 FQNEAQ (reference sequence). The CDR3: CASTSPQRPYEQYF. The CDR3, as DNA: TGTGCCAGCACTAGTCCTCAGAGGCCCTACGAGCAGTACTTC.

This clonotype was seen a few times. The chain joins TRBV14 to TRBJ1-2; 9 nucleotides line up with TRBD1. Germline CDR1 is SGHDN and CDR2 is FVKESK. J was trimmed by 2 bases and V by 5 bases; bases with no gene match: 0. This CDR3 is built from 13 residues. CDR3: CASSGTGNYGYTF. The CDR3 nucleotides read TGTGCCAGCAGCGGGACAGGGAACTATGGCTACACCTTC.

The V and J genes are TRBV7-2 and TRBJ2-2; perhaps TRBD2 as D (6 bases). Germline lookup yields CDR1 SGHTA and CDR2 FQGNSA. The CDR3 spans 16 residues. Trimming took off 5 bases at V and 0 bases at J, with 13 bases between the two ends. For the CDR3, the DNA is TGTGCCAGCAGCCCCCGCTGGAGGGCGAACACCGGGGAGCTGTTTTTT. It yields the protein CASSPRWRANTGELFF.

This clonotype has only a few counts. The chain recombines TRBV12-3 or TRBV12-4 with TRBJ2-1; the D gene could be TRBD1 or TRBD2 (7 bases each). The CDR3 sequence is 16 residues long. V was shortened by 8 bases and J by 3 bases, with 20 bases between the two germline ends. CDR3 nucleotide sequence: TGTGCCAGCGGGGACCCCAGGGGGGGGATCTACAATGAGCAGTTCTTC. Its translation: CASGDPRGGIYNEQFF.

The gene calls are TRBV30 and TRBJ2-3; D unresolved. Germline loops: CDR1 GTSNPN, CDR2 SVGIG (reference sequence). The CDR3 length is 11 residues. Trimming took 5 bases from V and 6 from J, leaving 9 bases between them. The chain's CDR3 is CAWAVRDTQYF. The CDR3 nucleotides are TGTGCCTGGGCCGTAAGGGATACGCAGTATTTT.

The chain has TRBV5-6 and TRBJ2-1; D is unclear. CDR1 is SGHDT, CDR2 YYEEEE, per germline. V lost 6 bases and J 2 bases, leaving 9 bases between the germline ends. The length of the CDR3 is 13 residues. The CDR3 region has the DNA TGTGCCAGCACCGTTCTTCCCTACAATGAGCAGTTCTTC. Protein: CASTVLPYNEQFF.

This clonotype was counted ten times or more. V usage is TRBV5-1 and J usage is TRBJ1-2; 7 bases map to TRBD1. Unmatched junction bases numbered 13, after V lost 4 bases and J lost 4 bases. The CDR3 runs 16 residues. Germline CDR1 is SGHRS and CDR2 is YFSETQ. The CDR3 loop is CASSPSQGGLSYGYTF. CDR3 nucleotides: TGCGCCAGCAGCCCCTCCCAGGGGGGTCTGAGCTATGGCTACACCTTC.

This clonotype was counted at least ten times. V and J are TRBV12-3 or TRBV12-4 and TRBJ2-3; no firm D call. The V end was cut by 6 bases, the J end by 6 bases, with 13 bases between. The CDR3 is made up of 13 amino acids. CDR3 loop: CASSPHFSDTQYF. CDR3 in DNA: TGTGCCAGCAGCCCCCATTTTTCTGATACGCAGTATTTT.

V gene TRBV5-1 combines with J gene TRBJ1-4, with a weak D call TRBD1 (6 bases). This CDR3 comprises 18 residues. Germline V CDR1 and CDR2: SGHRS, YFSETQ. V lost 0 bases, J lost 0 bases, and 15 bases lay in between. Here the CDR3 DNA reads TGCGCCAGCAGCTTGGTTGGAGGGAGGGGGTCAACTAATGAAAAACTGTTTTTT. Encoded protein: CASSLVGGRGSTNEKLFF. The full variable domain, its missing parts supplied by reference TRBV5-1 and TRBJ1-4, is KAGVTQTPRYLIKTRGQQVTLSCSPISGHRSVSWYQQTPGQGLQFLFEYFSETQRNKGNFPGRFSGRQFSNSRSEMNVSTLELGDSALYLCASSLVGGRGSTNEKLFFGSGTQLSVL.

This clonotype was detected a few times. The chain has TRBV5-1 and TRBJ2-1, with 8 bases identical to TRBD2. V lost 1 base to trimming and J lost 7 bases; unmatched junction nucleotides: 4. CDR3 length equals 14 residues. Looked up from germline, CDR1 is SGHRS and CDR2 is YFSETQ. For the CDR3, the DNA is TGCGCCAGCAGCTTGACCGGGAGGGGGAATGAGCAGTTCTTC. This gives the protein CASSLTGRGNEQFF. Together with reference TRBV5-1 and TRBJ2-1, the CDR3 gives the full variable domain: KAGVTQTPRYLIKTRGQQVTLSCSPISGHRSVSWYQQTPGQGLQFLFEYFSETQRNKGNFPGRFSGRQFSNSRSEMNVSTLELGDSALYLCASSLTGRGNEQFFGPGTRLTVL.

This clonotype came up a few times. V usage is TRBV5-5 and J usage is TRBJ2-5; 11 bases line up with TRBD2. The germline V gene has CDR1 SGHKS and CDR2 YYEKEE (reference sequence). With 0 bases clipped from V and 3 bases from J, the junction kept 4 bases outside the gene matches. This CDR3 is built from 16 residues. CDR3 in DNA: TGTGCCAGCAGCTTGGCCTTAGCGGGAGGGAAAGAGACCCAGTACTTC. Amino acids: CASSLALAGGKETQYF.

The chain has TRBV6-6 and TRBJ2-1; 8 bases are a match to TRBD2. Trimming removed 2 bases from V and 7 bases from J; junction bases left unmatched: 13. The CDR3 spans 17 residues. CDR1 is MNHNY, CDR2 SVGAGI, per germline (reference sequence). CDR3 residues: CASSYRLGTGGQNEQFF. CDR3 nucleotide sequence: TGTGCCAGCAGTTACCGGCTAGGGACGGGGGGGCAGAATGAGCAGTTCTTC.

DNA for the CDR3: TGTGCCAGCAGCCCCCAAGAGCCGGGACTAGTCGGGGAGCAGTTCTTC. Translating it yields CASSPQEPGLVGEQFF. The chain employs TRBV9 and TRBJ2-1, with 8 bases that match TRBD2. Germline CDR1 reads SGDLS; CDR2 reads YYNGEE. V trimming: 4 bases; J trimming: 10 bases; junction bases outside the gene matches: 16. The CDR3 runs 16 residues.

This clonotype was observed a few times. The V call is TRBV19, the J call TRBJ1-1; D not resolved. Trimming stripped 5 bases from V and 4 bases from J, with 11 bases between. The CDR3 totals 13 residues. CDR1 LNHDA and CDR2 SQIVND come from the germline V gene (reference sequence). In DNA form, the CDR3 reads TGTGCCAGTAGTCCCACATTGGCCACTGAAGCTTTCTTT. The encoded protein is CASSPTLATEAFF.

This rearrangement joins TRBV7-9 to TRBJ1-1; D unclear. Per germline, CDR1 SEHNR and CDR2 FQNEAQ (reference sequence). CDR3 size: 14 residues. V was shortened by 6 bases and J by 2 bases, with 13 bases between the two germline ends. The CDR3 reads CASSSRTANTEAFF. DNA for the CDR3: TGTGCCAGCAGTTCACGGACGGCTAACACTGAAGCTTTCTTT.